Listed here is a single T cell receptor (beta chain). cDNA came from roughly 0.5 to 1 ug RNA primed by random hexamers. TCRdb redid the calling of the immunoSEQ multiplex PCR reads with MiXCR, one entry per CDR3 protein. This table has tens of thousands of distinct CDR3 sequences, roughly 91% appearing once. The sample originates from a study of CD8 T cells in Susac syndrome. This CDR3 contains 15 residues. Trimming cost V 4 bases and J 1 base, with 14 bases left between them. Germline loops: CDR1 SGHRS, CDR2 YFSETQ. The chain employs TRBV5-1 and TRBJ1-1; D is possibly TRBD1 (5 bases). The source material was CD4+ T cells from PBMCs. The clonotype was recovered from a human donor with Susac syndrome. The CDR3 region is CASSVLGGSNTEAFF. CDR3 DNA sequence: TGCGCCAGCAGCGTACTTGGGGGGTCGAACACTGAAGCTTTCTTT. Looking up the rest from reference TRBV5-1 and TRBJ1-1 gives the full variable domain: KAGVTQTPRYLIKTRGQQVTLSCSPISGHRSVSWYQQTPGQGLQFLFEYFSETQRNKGNFPGRFSGRQFSNSRSEMNVSTLELGDSALYLCASSVLGGSNTEAFFGQGTRLTVV.